Below are 27 T cell receptor beta chains sequenced from a single sample in a study of spatial heterogeneity in lung cancer. TCRdb independently ran MiXCR on the 5' RACE reads; one entry per CDR3 protein. The sample has roughly 99,000 distinct CDR3 sequences; just under 20% are singletons. The time point: blood at routine non-recurrence follow-up after resection. This specimen was PBMCs, taken at follow-up. The receptors were sampled from a male donor with early-stage non-small cell lung cancer.

CDR3 amino acids: CASSEDRPRSSGANVLTF. CDR3 nucleotide sequence: TGTGCCAGCAGTGAAGACAGACCCCGAAGCTCTGGGGCCAACGTCCTGACTTTC. The gene calls are TRBV6-1 and TRBJ2-6; no reliable D call. V lost 1 base and J 0 bases, leaving 13 bases between the germline ends. Germline V CDR1 and CDR2: MNHNS, SASEGT. The CDR3 length is 18 residues.

This clonotype was observed at least ten times. At one boundary the junction diverges from the germline segment, which might be a read error. CDR3 nucleotide sequence: TGTGCCAGCAGCCTAGCGGCAGCGAACACCGGGGAGCTGTTTTTT. It codes for CASSLAAANTGELFF. J is TRBJ2-2 and V is TRBV7-2, with 7 bases identical to TRBD2. This CDR3 has 15 amino acids. Per germline, CDR1 SGHTA and CDR2 FQGNSA.

This clonotype has ten or more counts. The chain has TRBV6-2 or TRBV6-3 and TRBJ2-5; D is uncertain. The CDR3 totals 14 residues. V was shortened by 6 bases and J by 2 bases, with 13 bases between the two germline ends. The germline V gene encodes CDR1 MNHEY and CDR2 SVGEGT. CDR3 sequence reads: CASSDGTEQETQYF. As DNA, the CDR3 is TGTGCCAGCAGCGACGGAACAGAGCAAGAGACCCAGTACTTC.

The chain employs TRBV12-3 or TRBV12-4 and TRBJ2-7; 9 nucleotides agree with TRBD1. With 4 bases clipped from V and 4 bases from J, the junction kept 2 bases outside the gene matches. This CDR3 spans 13 amino acids. CDR3 nucleotides: TGTGCCAGCAGTTCCGGGACAGGGTACGAGCAGTACTTC. It encodes CASSSGTGYEQYF.

The rearrangement uses TRBV2 and TRBJ2-7, with 12 bases aligning to TRBD2. The CDR3 runs 18 residues. V trimming: 7 bases; J trimming: 0 bases; junction bases outside the gene matches: 13. The germline CDR1 and CDR2 sequences are SNHLY and FYNNEI. The CDR3, as DNA: TGTGCCAGCACAGAAAATCTAGCGGGAGGGAAAAGCTCCTACGAGCAGTACTTC. It specifies CASTENLAGGKSSYEQYF.

J is TRBJ1-1 and V is TRBV7-9; possibly TRBD1 for D (6 bases). The CDR3 consists of 14 residues. In germline, CDR1 is SEHNR, CDR2 FQNEAQ (reference sequence). The V end was cut by 5 bases, the J end by 6 bases, with 16 bases between. CDR3 in DNA: TGTGCCAGCAGCCTACCTACAGGGAGGGCTGAAGCTTTCTTT. As protein: CASSLPTGRAEAFF.

The J gene is TRBJ1-2, the V gene TRBV4-2, with a weak D call TRBD1 (6 bases). This CDR3 comprises 14 residues. The V end lost 2 bases, the J end lost 4 bases, and 11 bases lay between the germline ends. Germline V gene lookup returns CDR1 LGHNA and CDR2 YNFKEQ. The CDR3 DNA is TGTGCCAGCAGCCAACTACCGGGGGCCTATGGCTACACCTTC. Protein sequence: CASSQLPGAYGYTF.

V is TRBV2 and J is TRBJ2-1, with 10 bases lining up with TRBD1. Germline V CDR1 and CDR2: SNHLY, FYNNEI. This CDR3 contains 15 residues. The V segment lost 8 bases and the J segment 2 bases; nucleotides outside the gene matches: 6. CDR3 sequence reads: CASGSGTGAYNEQFF. The CDR3 coding sequence is TGTGCCAGCGGTTCCGGGACAGGGGCCTACAATGAGCAGTTCTTC.

The chain recombines TRBV20-1 with TRBJ2-4, with TRBD1 matching over 9 bases. In germline, CDR1 is DFQATT, CDR2 SNEGSKA (reference sequence). Germline trimming cut 3 bases from V and 8 bases from J; bases unmatched to any gene: 8. The length of the CDR3 is 14 residues. In nucleotides, the CDR3 is TGCAGTGCTAGTGGGGACAGGGTAAAGGACATTCAGTACTTC. Its translation is CSASGDRVKDIQYF.

V gene TRBV6-2 or TRBV6-3 combines with J gene TRBJ1-5, with 11 bases matching TRBD1. The CDR3 runs 15 residues. V shed 2 bases and J 6 bases; nucleotides not matched to a gene: 3. Germline CDR1 is MNHEY and CDR2 is SVGEGT. The CDR3 protein is CASSYPGQGAQPQHF. CDR3 nucleotide sequence: TGTGCCAGCAGTTACCCCGGACAGGGGGCTCAGCCCCAGCATTTT.

This clonotype occurred a few times. V and J are TRBV11-1 and TRBJ2-1; D possibly matches TRBD1 or TRBD2 (6 bases each). The CDR3 contains 13 residues. Trimming pared 7 bases from V and 6 bases from J, leaving 13 bases between. The germline V gene has CDR1 SGHAT and CDR2 FQDESV (reference sequence). DNA for the CDR3: TGTGCCAGCATAGGGGGGTTTAGCAATGAGCAGTTCTTC. This encodes CASIGGFSNEQFF.

This clonotype has at least ten counts. The V call is TRBV5-4, the J call TRBJ1-2; D unclear. Germline-derived CDR1 and CDR2 are SGHNT and YYREEE (reference sequence). Trimming pared 0 bases from V and 2 bases from J, leaving 5 bases between. CDR3 size: 13 residues. The DNA of the CDR3 is TGTGCCAGCAGCTTGGCGAAGAACTATGGCTACACCTTC. Its protein is CASSLAKNYGYTF.

V is TRBV11-2 and J is TRBJ2-1, with 8 nucleotides matching TRBD2. CDR1 SGHAT and CDR2 FQNNGV come from the germline V gene. The CDR3 is 15 amino acids. V dropped 5 bases and J dropped 8; count of bases not matched to a gene: 11. The CDR3 DNA is TGTGCCAGCAGCCCCAGGACTAGCAGGTTGGATGAGCAGTTCTTC. Its protein is CASSPRTSRLDEQFF.

This chain joins TRBV25-1 and TRBJ1-5; D unclear. The CDR3 contains 14 residues. Germline CDR1 MGHDK, CDR2 SYGVNS. V lost 4 bases and J 1 base, leaving 8 bases between the germline ends. CDR3 sequence: CASSGYGSNQPQHF. CDR3 sequence (DNA): TGTGCCAGCAGTGGGTACGGGAGCAATCAGCCCCAGCATTTT.

V is TRBV6-5 and J is TRBJ2-5, with 11 nucleotides matching TRBD2. J gave up 4 bases and V 6 bases, and 10 bases lay outside the gene matches. CDR3 length: 16 amino acids. Germline lookup yields CDR1 MNHEY and CDR2 SVGAGI. CDR3 residues: CASRPLTSGVGETQYF. CDR3 nucleotides: TGTGCCAGCAGGCCGCTGACTAGCGGGGTAGGAGAGACCCAGTACTTC.

In this sample, this clonotype turned up a few times. V and J are TRBV4-2 and TRBJ1-1; the match to TRBD1 covers 7 bases. The germline CDR1 and CDR2 sequences are LGHNA and YNFKEQ. Trimming removed 3 bases from V and 4 bases from J; junction bases left unmatched: 8. This CDR3 region has 15 residues. The CDR3 loop reads CASSQGDRDSTEAFF. CDR3 in DNA: TGTGCCAGCAGCCAGGGCGACAGGGACAGCACTGAAGCTTTCTTT.

V and J are TRBV12-3 or TRBV12-4 and TRBJ1-4; 7 bases align to TRBD1. This CDR3 has 14 residues. The trim removed 6 bases at V and 8 bases at J, leaving 9 bases unmatched. The CDR3: CASRLGGAREKLFF. The DNA of the CDR3 is TGTGCCAGCAGGCTAGGGGGCGCCCGGGAAAAACTGTTTTTT.

V usage is TRBV25-1 and J usage is TRBJ2-7; 9 nucleotides line up with TRBD2. Germline CDR1 is MGHDK and CDR2 is SYGVNS. V lost 4 bases, J lost 9 bases, and 10 bases stayed unmatched. The CDR3 has 14 amino acids. The CDR3 sequence is CASSVPGTSSRQYF. The CDR3 DNA reads as TGTGCCAGCAGTGTTCCTGGGACTAGCTCCCGGCAGTACTTC.

The V call is TRBV13, the J call TRBJ2-6; no reliable D call. Germline V gives CDR1 PRHDT, CDR2 FYEKMQ (reference sequence). The CDR3 runs 18 residues. Trimming removed 0 bases at V and 0 bases at J, with 12 bases between. CDR3: CASSLGSEMGSGANVLTF. CDR3 DNA sequence: TGTGCCAGCAGCTTAGGGAGCGAGATGGGCTCTGGGGCCAACGTCCTGACTTTC. The whole variable domain, filled in from reference TRBV13 and TRBJ2-6, reads AAGVIQSPRHLIKEKRETATLKCYPIPRHDTVYWYQQGPGQDPQFLISFYEKMQSDKGSIPDRFSAQQFSDYHSELNMSSLELGDSALYFCASSLGSEMGSGANVLTFGAGSRLTVL.

The rearrangement uses TRBV20-1 and TRBJ2-3, with D perhaps matching TRBD1 or TRBD2 (5 bases each). Trimming pared 3 bases from V and 1 base from J, leaving 11 bases between. The CDR3 loop spans 14 amino acids. Germline-derived CDR1 and CDR2 are DFQATT and SNEGSKA (reference sequence). The DNA for the CDR3 is TGCAGTGCTAGCCCCGGGGCGGGCACAGATACGCAGTATTTT. Translation: CSASPGAGTDTQYF.

In this sample, this clonotype turned up a few times. The chain has TRBV11-2 and TRBJ2-3; 7 bases are a match to TRBD2. The CDR3 runs to 13 residues. J lost 10 bases, V lost 0 bases, and 4 bases had no gene match. Germline CDR1 SGHAT, CDR2 FQNNGV. CDR3 in DNA: TGTGCCAGCAGCTTAGATCAACGGGGGGCGCAGTATTTT. Translated: CASSLDQRGAQYF.

This clonotype was seen repeatedly, ten times or more. The chain couples TRBV24-1 to TRBJ2-2; 8 positions match TRBD2. With 9 bases clipped from V and 5 bases from J, the junction kept 13 bases outside the gene matches. The CDR3 is 16 residues long. Per germline, CDR1 KGHDR and CDR2 SFDVKD. CDR3 protein: CATGSGGAGWTGELFF. As DNA, the CDR3 is TGTGCCACCGGGTCCGGGGGGGCCGGTTGGACCGGGGAGCTGTTTTTT.

V is TRBV6-2 or TRBV6-3 and J is TRBJ1-2, with a tentative D call TRBD1 (5 bases). Germline CDR1 is MNHEY and CDR2 is SVGEGT. This CDR3 is built from 13 residues. V was shortened by 2 bases and J by 2 bases, with 6 bases between the two germline ends. The CDR3 DNA reads as TGTGCCAGCAGTTACGACAGCAACTATGGCTACACCTTC. Translated: CASSYDSNYGYTF.

This rearrangement joins TRBV4-1 to TRBJ2-5; 7 nucleotides match TRBD2. Trimming cost V 2 bases and J 2 bases; bases outside gene matches: 5. The CDR3 contains 15 residues. CDR1 is MGHRA, CDR2 YSYEKL, per germline. CDR3: CASSQSQRGQETQYF. The CDR3 DNA reads as TGCGCCAGCAGCCAATCACAGCGGGGACAAGAGACCCAGTACTTC.

This clonotype has ten or more counts. V usage is TRBV9 and J usage is TRBJ2-3; the D gene is possibly TRBD2 (5 bases). Trimming removed 3 bases at V and 1 base at J, with 12 bases between. CDR1 SGDLS and CDR2 YYNGEE come from the germline V gene. The CDR3 covers 15 residues. The CDR3: CASSGPGSGTDTQYF. CDR3 nucleotides: TGTGCCAGCAGCGGTCCGGGGTCGGGCACAGATACGCAGTATTTT.

Only a few counts were recorded for this clonotype. The chain combines TRBV10-3 with TRBJ2-7; D not certain. Between the trimmed V and J ends, which lost 4 bases and 3 bases, there was a span of 4 bases. Looked up from germline, CDR1 is ENHRY and CDR2 is SYGVKD. This CDR3 is built from 11 residues. The DNA of the CDR3 is TGTGCCATCAGTGTAGGCTACGAGCAGTACTTC. Translating gives CAISVGYEQYF.

The rearrangement links TRBV20-1 to TRBJ1-1, with a possible D match to TRBD1 (5 bases). CDR3 size: 13 residues. Germline CDR1 reads DFQATT; CDR2 reads SNEGSKA (reference sequence). Trimming removed 4 bases at V and 7 bases at J, with 16 bases between. The CDR3 is CSATWDARNEAFF. The CDR3 DNA reads as TGCAGTGCTACCTGGGACGCCAGGAATGAAGCTTTCTTT.